Listed here is a single T cell receptor (beta chain). This record comes from a study of CD8 T cells in ankylosing spondylitis. The CDR3 covers 14 residues. Per germline, CDR1 LGHNA and CDR2 YNFKEQ. The V gene lost 3 bases and the J gene lost 4 bases, with 11 bases spanning the gap. TCR beta libraries were made by quantitative 5'-RACE with molecular barcodes. TCRdb re-analysed the 5' RACE reads in MiXCR, keeping a single row per CDR3 protein. The sample has under 450,000 distinct CDR3 sequences, roughly 22% seen once. The chain employs TRBV4-2 and TRBJ2-3; perhaps D is TRBD1 or TRBD2 (6 bases each). The TCR originated in a male donor with ankylosing spondylitis or in good health (not recorded which). Source material: blood, either unsorted or a sorted T cell fraction (not recorded which). In DNA form, the CDR3 reads TGTGCCAGCAGCCATGGCCGGGGGCCAGATACGCAGTATTTT. It is translated as CASSHGRGPDTQYF.